These 13 T cell receptor beta chains were all obtained from the same sample, sequenced in a study of blood T cell repertoires in COVID-19. Method: immunoSEQ multiplex PCR; TCRdb's copy keeps in-frame clones and lacks some. The data hold about 250,000 clones, with approximately 89% observed a single time. The source material was peripheral blood. The receptor source for this set is a woman aged 30 to 39 with COVID-19, enrolled during active disease.

The J gene is TRBJ1-1, the V gene TRBV6-6; 7 nucleotides align to TRBD1. This CDR3 spans 13 amino acids. V lost 4 bases to trimming and J lost 5 bases; unmatched junction nucleotides: 4. CDR1 MNHNY and CDR2 SVGAGI come from the germline V gene (reference sequence). CDR3 sequence reads: CASSLKTGTEAFF. CDR3 nucleotide sequence: TGTGCCAGCAGTTTAAAGACAGGGACTGAAGCTTTCTTT.

The CDR3 loop is CASSFRQALNEKLFF. In DNA form, the CDR3 reads TGTGCCAGCAGCTTTAGACAGGCGCTTAATGAAAAACTGTTTTTT. This chain uses TRBV7-9 with TRBJ1-4, with D possibly being TRBD1 (6 bases). The CDR3 extends over 15 amino acids. Trimming cost V 3 bases and J 4 bases, with 12 bases left between them. Per germline, CDR1 SEHNR and CDR2 FQNEAQ (reference sequence).

This clone turned up a few times. The rearrangement links TRBV24-1 to TRBJ1-4, with 7 bases that match TRBD1. V dropped 3 bases and J dropped 6; count of bases not matched to a gene: 12. The CDR3 extends over 17 amino acids. Germline V gene lookup returns CDR1 KGHDR and CDR2 SFDVKD. The CDR3 DNA reads TGTGCCACCAGTGATCGTTTTTGGGGACAGCGGGATGAAAAACTGTTTTTT. This sequence encodes CATSDRFWGQRDEKLFF.

This chain uses TRBV6-6 with TRBJ2-3; 8 bases fit TRBD1. Trimming removed 0 bases from V and 5 bases from J; junction bases left unmatched: 7. The CDR3 is made up of 16 amino acids. Germline CDR1 reads MNHNY; CDR2 reads SVGAGI (reference sequence). CDR3 coding DNA: TGTGCCAGCAGTTACTCGATACAGGGGGAAGGAGATACGCAGTATTTT. The encoded protein is CASSYSIQGEGDTQYF.

V and J are TRBV3-1 (or the pseudogene TRBV3-2) and TRBJ2-1, with D possibly matching TRBD2 (5 bases). Germline CDR1 reads LGHDT; CDR2 reads YNNKEL (reference sequence). Trimming took off 3 bases at V and 9 bases at J, with 12 bases between the two ends. The CDR3 spans 13 residues. The DNA of the CDR3 is TGTGCCAGCAGCCAGACCGGGGTAATTGAGCAGTTCTTC. It translates to CASSQTGVIEQFF.

The chain is built from TRBV10-3 and TRBJ2-3, with 14 bases matching TRBD2. V trimming: 7 bases; J trimming: 5 bases; junction bases outside the gene matches: 5. Per the germline V gene, CDR1 is ENHRY and CDR2 is SYGVKD. This CDR3 contains 15 residues. The CDR3 loop is CAITGTSGSGDTQYF. In DNA form, the CDR3 reads TGTGCCATCACCGGGACTAGCGGGAGCGGAGATACGCAGTATTTT.

This rearrangement joins TRBV28 to TRBJ1-1; D is unclear. Germline V CDR1 and CDR2: MDHEN, SYDVKM. The CDR3 contains 14 residues. Trimming took off 2 bases at V and 6 bases at J, with 13 bases between the two ends. CDR3 protein: CASSLVAVGSEAFF. The CDR3, as DNA: TGTGCCAGCAGTTTAGTGGCGGTCGGCTCTGAAGCTTTCTTT.

The chain combines TRBV7-2 with TRBJ2-1, with 9 bases lining up with TRBD2. The CDR3 loop spans 15 amino acids. Germline loops: CDR1 SGHTA, CDR2 FQGNSA. The junction had 8 bases not matched to a gene; V was cut back by 4 bases and J by 7 bases. The CDR3 DNA follows: TGTGCCAGCAGCTCATTGACTAGCGGCTTAAATGAGCAGTTCTTC. Amino acids: CASSSLTSGLNEQFF.

V and J are TRBV5-1 and TRBJ2-1, with 12 positions matching TRBD1. The CDR3 has 18 residues. V lost 0 bases to trimming and J lost 4 bases; unmatched junction nucleotides: 8. The V gene's germline CDR1 is SGHRS and CDR2 YFSETQ. In DNA, the CDR3 is TGCGCCAGCAGCTTGGCCCCCGGGACAGGGGGCAAATACAATGAGCAGTTCTTC. This codes for CASSLAPGTGGKYNEQFF.

The V gene is TRBV9, the J gene TRBJ2-1; tentative D call: TRBD1 (7 bases). The V and J ends lost 4 bases and 7 bases respectively, with 30 bases between them. The CDR3 sequence is 19 residues long. The V gene's germline CDR1 is SGDLS and CDR2 YYNGEE. This chain's CDR3 is CASSFGQAIWGARGNEQFF. CDR3 bases: TGTGCCAGCAGCTTCGGCCAGGCCATTTGGGGGGCCAGGGGGAATGAGCAGTTCTTC.

CDR3 bases: TGTGCCAGCAGCCAAGGTGGACAGGGGGCCTACGAGCAGTACGTC. Protein sequence: CASSQGGQGAYEQYV. The J gene is TRBJ2-7, the V gene TRBV7-2; 10 bases map to TRBD1. The CDR3 length is 15 residues. Germline V gene sequence: CDR1 SGHTA, CDR2 FQGNSA. The ends lost 5 bases at V and 2 bases at J; junction bases unmatched: 6.

This chain links TRBV11-2 with TRBJ2-2; D may be TRBD2 (7 bases). Trimming stripped 7 bases from V and 4 bases from J, with 13 bases between. Germline V CDR1 and CDR2: SGHAT, FQNNGV. The CDR3 contains 14 residues. CDR3: CASTRGGATGELFF. The CDR3 bases are TGTGCCAGCACCCGAGGGGGGGCCACCGGGGAGCTGTTTTTT.

This clone showed up just a few times. V and J are TRBV6-5 and TRBJ2-3; tentatively, D is TRBD1 (5 bases). CDR1 is MNHEY, CDR2 SVGAGI, per germline. V gave up 6 bases and J gave up 6 bases, with 13 bases separating them. This CDR3 is built from 13 residues. CDR3 DNA sequence: TGTGCCAGCAGCCTAGAAAAGGGGGATACGCAGTATTTT. Protein: CASSLEKGDTQYF.